The 31 T cell receptor beta chains reported below all come from one sample, sequenced in a study of cytomegalovirus exposure and HLA in healthy donors. This PCR relied on a set of 60 Vbeta primers and 13 Jbeta primers. TCRdb's table, derived via immunoSEQ multiplex PCR, lists solely in-frame clones and lacks some. The table lists tens of thousands of clones, with more than 3% in the top ten. Sequencing was performed on PBMCs. The origin of the receptors is a woman aged 25 to 39 in good health and CMV-seropositive.

The rearrangement uses TRBV5-4 and TRBJ2-1; 9 bases map to TRBD2. The CDR3 extends over 13 amino acids. Germline V gene data show CDR1 as SGHNT and CDR2 as YYREEE (reference sequence). V trimming: 1 base; J trimming: 10 bases; junction bases outside the gene matches: 3. The CDR3 DNA is TGTGCCAGCAGCTTGAAGAGCGGGGGGGAGCAGTTCTTC. It is translated as CASSLKSGGEQFF.

The chain uses TRBV10-3 and TRBJ2-1; 9 positions agree with TRBD1. After removal of 4 bases from V and 7 bases from J, the junction contained 11 bases not matched to a gene. This CDR3 contains 16 residues. Germline CDR1 ENHRY, CDR2 SYGVKD. CDR3 in DNA: TGTGCCATCAGTGTCGGCGGGACAGGGCAAAGGAATGAGCAGTTCTTC. This translates into CAISVGGTGQRNEQFF.

CDR3 bases: TGTGCCAGCAGTTACTCGGGCAGGGGTCGCGAGCAGTACTTC. Residues: CASSYSGRGREQYF. The chain couples TRBV6-5 to TRBJ2-7; possibly TRBD1 for D (6 bases). Trimming pared 0 bases from V and 6 bases from J, leaving 12 bases between. The CDR3 sequence is 14 residues long. Per the germline V gene, CDR1 is MNHEY and CDR2 is SVGAGI.

The rearrangement links TRBV5-1 to TRBJ1-2; D may be TRBD1 (5 bases). The CDR3 is made up of 15 amino acids. Looked up from germline, CDR1 is SGHRS and CDR2 is YFSETQ. V was pared by 1 base and J by 2 bases, with 12 bases between. The CDR3 DNA follows: TGCGCCAGCAGCTTGAGCCAGGAGGGGAACTATGGCTACACCTTC. Protein product: CASSLSQEGNYGYTF.

This chain uses TRBV19 with TRBJ1-2, with D tentatively TRBD1 (6 bases). V lost 9 bases, J lost 1 base, and 9 bases lay in between. The CDR3 covers 12 residues. Germline V gives CDR1 LNHDA, CDR2 SQIVND (reference sequence). CDR3 in DNA: TGTGCCAGCACAGGGTTTAACTATGGCTACACCTTC. Its translation: CASTGFNYGYTF.

CDR3 nucleotides: TGTGCCTGGAGTGTACTAAGGTTTTCGGCCAATGAGCAGTTCTTC. Amino acid sequence: CAWSVLRFSANEQFF. The chain recombines TRBV30 with TRBJ2-1; no firm D call. The CDR3 covers 15 residues. The V end lost 0 bases, the J end lost 6 bases, and 15 bases lay between the germline ends. CDR1 and CDR2 from the germline V gene are GTSNPN and SVGIG (reference sequence).

The V and J genes are TRBV5-1 and TRBJ1-6; D gene ambiguous. This CDR3 region has 15 residues. Between the trimmed V and J ends, which lost 0 bases and 5 bases, there was a span of 9 bases. Germline CDR1 reads SGHRS; CDR2 reads YFSETQ. CDR3 sequence: CASSLVSVDNSPLHF. The CDR3 DNA is TGCGCCAGCAGCTTGGTATCCGTAGATAATTCACCCCTCCACTTT.

The chain joins TRBV6-4 to TRBJ1-5; TRBD1 matches 8 bases. From germline, CDR1 is MRHNA and CDR2 SNTAGT. The CDR3 runs 14 residues. Trimming at V came to 4 bases and at J to 9 bases, leaving 8 bases not matched to a gene. CDR3 residues: CASSADRGRTPQHF. The CDR3 region has the DNA TGTGCCAGCAGTGCTGACAGGGGAAGAACGCCCCAGCATTTT.

The chain carries TRBV19 and TRBJ1-2, with D uncertain. The CDR3 has 14 residues. Per the germline V gene, CDR1 is LNHDA and CDR2 is SQIVND (reference sequence). Trimming removed 0 bases at V and 4 bases at J, with 9 bases between. CDR3 protein: CASSIDQGVYGYTF. CDR3 nucleotide sequence: TGTGCCAGTAGTATAGATCAAGGAGTCTATGGCTACACCTTC.

The J gene is TRBJ1-6, the V gene TRBV2; TRBD1 matches at 7 bases. The V gene's germline CDR1 is SNHLY and CDR2 FYNNEI. The V gene end was trimmed by 1 base and the J gene end by 6 bases; junction bases not matched to a gene: 6. This CDR3 contains 16 residues. CDR3 sequence: CASSEVDRDLNSPLHF. The DNA of the CDR3 is TGTGCCAGCAGTGAAGTAGACAGGGACCTTAATTCACCCCTCCACTTT.

V gene TRBV19 combines with J gene TRBJ2-1; 8 bases line up with TRBD2. Germline-derived CDR1 and CDR2 are LNHDA and SQIVND (reference sequence). V shed 6 bases and J 4 bases; nucleotides not matched to a gene: 5. This CDR3 contains 14 residues. For the CDR3, the DNA is TGTGCCAGTAGGGCGACTAGCGCGTACAATGAGCAGTTCTTC. Translated, it gives CASRATSAYNEQFF.

The V and J genes are TRBV4-1 and TRBJ1-1, with 9 bases lining up with TRBD1. With 0 bases clipped from V and 11 bases from J, the junction kept 7 bases outside the gene matches. The CDR3 spans 14 residues. Per germline, CDR1 MGHRA and CDR2 YSYEKL. In DNA, the CDR3 is TGCGCCAGCAGCCAAGATTTGAGGGACAGGGCGGCTTTCTTT. It translates to CASSQDLRDRAAFF.

The chain joins TRBV5-4 to TRBJ2-7; D is perhaps TRBD1 (5 bases). The germline V gene encodes CDR1 SGHNT and CDR2 YYREEE (reference sequence). Trimming pared 0 bases from V and 4 bases from J, leaving 5 bases between. The CDR3 has 12 residues. CDR3 sequence: CASSLGQYEQYF. The CDR3 bases are TGTGCCAGCAGCTTGGGACAGTACGAGCAGTACTTC.

The rearrangement joins TRBV7-9 to TRBJ1-2; D is uncertain. Germline V CDR1 and CDR2: SEHNR, FQNEAQ (reference sequence). Trimming stripped 3 bases from V and 1 base from J, with 15 bases between. The CDR3 length is 16 residues. CDR3 coding DNA: TGTGCCAGCAGCTTGACTCCGGGAGGCAGTAACTATGGCTACACCTTC. It specifies CASSLTPGGSNYGYTF.

The V and J genes are TRBV5-6 and TRBJ2-5, with TRBD1 matching over 8 bases. The DNA matches TRBJ2-7 better at its end, which makes the J call doubtful. Looked up from germline, CDR1 is SGHDT and CDR2 is YYEEEE. The CDR3 sequence is 15 residues long. In nucleotides, the CDR3 is TGTGCCAGCAGCTTGGCGGGACAGGCCGCCTACGAGCAGTACTTC. Its protein is CASSLAGQAAYEQYF.

The CDR3 spells CASIKRTPSLAEAFF. In nucleotides, the CDR3 is TGTGCCAGCATCAAAAGGACACCCAGCTTGGCTGAAGCTTTCTTT. The rearrangement uses TRBV28 and TRBJ1-1, with D possibly being TRBD1 (5 bases). CDR1 is MDHEN and CDR2 is SYDVKM in the germline V gene. The CDR3 extends over 15 amino acids. Trimming removed 7 bases at V and 6 bases at J, with 21 bases between.

The chain recombines TRBV4-1 with TRBJ1-2; D is uncertain. The CDR3 runs 15 residues. V was clipped by 0 bases and J by 4 bases, with 12 bases between them. From germline, CDR1 is MGHRA and CDR2 YSYEKL. Here the CDR3 reads CASSQDSSGVYGYTF. The CDR3 DNA is TGCGCCAGCAGCCAAGATTCTTCAGGCGTCTATGGCTACACCTTC.

V usage is TRBV5-1 and J usage is TRBJ1-1; D gene ambiguous. Germline-derived CDR1 and CDR2 are SGHRS and YFSETQ. This CDR3 has 15 residues. V gave up 3 bases and J gave up 1 base, with 13 bases separating them. DNA for the CDR3: TGCGCCAGCAGCTCCAACTTCAATAGGAACACTGAAGCTTTCTTT. Amino acids: CASSSNFNRNTEAFF.

The chain combines TRBV4-1 with TRBJ2-7; tentatively, D is TRBD2 (5 bases). Germline V gene sequence: CDR1 MGHRA, CDR2 YSYEKL. CDR3 length equals 14 residues. The V gene lost 0 bases and the J gene lost 2 bases, with 8 bases spanning the gap. CDR3 in amino acids: CASSQDPGTYEQYF. As DNA, the CDR3 is TGCGCCAGCAGCCAAGACCCGGGAACCTACGAGCAGTACTTC.

V and J are TRBV7-2 and TRBJ1-2; D may be TRBD1 (5 bases). V was clipped by 5 bases and J by 0 bases, with 13 bases between them. Germline values: CDR1 SGHTA, CDR2 FQGNSA. The CDR3 loop spans 15 amino acids. DNA for the CDR3: TGTGCCAGCAGCCGCAAGACAGATACTAACTATGGCTACACCTTC. Protein: CASSRKTDTNYGYTF.

The chain recombines TRBV5-1 with TRBJ1-6; D is uncertain. V dropped 4 bases and J dropped 8 bases, with 19 bases sitting between them. The CDR3 runs to 16 residues. The germline V gene encodes CDR1 SGHRS and CDR2 YFSETQ. As DNA, the CDR3 is TGCGCCAGCAGCCTAACTACCCTGAAGTCGGATTCACCCCTCCACTTT. Translation gives CASSLTTLKSDSPLHF.

This chain joins TRBV18 and TRBJ1-2; D gene uncertain. CDR3 length: 13 residues. Trimming took 4 bases from V and 2 from J, leaving 8 bases between them. Per germline, CDR1 KGHSH and CDR2 LQKENI. In DNA, the CDR3 is TGTGCCAGCTCACAGGAGGCCAACTATGGCTACACCTTC. This encodes CASSQEANYGYTF.

The CDR3 DNA reads as TGTGCCAGCAGCCCCCAATATGGCTACACCTTC. This codes for CASSPQYGYTF. This chain connects TRBV7-9 to TRBJ1-2; no definite D call. This CDR3 is built from 11 residues. Trimming took off 5 bases at V and 5 bases at J, with 6 bases between the two ends. Germline V gives CDR1 SEHNR, CDR2 FQNEAQ (reference sequence). Variable domain in full (rest from reference TRBV7-9 and TRBJ1-2): DTGVSQNPRHKITKRGQNVTFRCDPISEHNRLYWYRQTLGQGPEFLTYFQNEAQLEKSRLLSDRFSAERPKGSFSTLEIQRTEQGDSAMYLCASSPQYGYTFGSGTRLTVV.

The genes are TRBV5-4 and TRBJ1-2; no clear D gene. Trimming stripped 4 bases from V and 1 base from J, with 5 bases between. Germline lookup yields CDR1 SGHNT and CDR2 YYREEE (reference sequence). The CDR3 is made up of 12 amino acids. The CDR3 DNA is TGTGCCAGCAGCCAGATTAACTATGGCTACACCTTC. This gives the protein CASSQINYGYTF.

The chain has TRBV4-1 and TRBJ2-6, with D maybe TRBD2 (5 bases). V lost 0 bases, J lost 1 base, and 13 bases lay in between. Per the germline V gene, CDR1 is MGHRA and CDR2 is YSYEKL. The CDR3 is 18 amino acids. This chain's CDR3 is CASSQDGVGGSGANVLTF. The CDR3 nucleotides read TGCGCCAGCAGCCAAGACGGGGTCGGTGGGTCTGGGGCCAACGTCCTGACTTTC.

This chain joins TRBV5-1 and TRBJ1-1, with 12 bases identical to TRBD1. The V segment lost 3 bases and the J segment 3 bases; nucleotides outside the gene matches: 3. CDR3 length: 15 amino acids. From germline, CDR1 is SGHRS and CDR2 YFSETQ. CDR3 sequence: CASSSGQGADTEAFF. The CDR3 DNA sequence: TGCGCCAGCAGCTCGGGACAGGGGGCGGACACTGAAGCTTTCTTT.

This chain links TRBV10-2 with TRBJ1-1; 11 nucleotides match TRBD1. The CDR3 is made up of 14 amino acids. V lost 6 bases and J lost 4; bases outside the gene matches: 4. Germline V CDR1 and CDR2: WSHSY, SAAADI. The CDR3, as DNA: TGCGCCAGCAGGCCCGGGACAGGGGGCACTGAAGCTTTCTTT. Amino acid sequence: CASRPGTGGTEAFF.

The gene calls are TRBV6-1 and TRBJ2-3, with TRBD1 matching 9 bases. Germline CDR1 reads MNHNS; CDR2 reads SASEGT. This CDR3 has 14 amino acids. Germline trimming cut 4 bases from V and 4 bases from J; bases unmatched to any gene: 3. This CDR3 reads CASSAGQGADTQYF. CDR3 bases: TGTGCCAGCAGTGCGGGACAGGGTGCAGATACGCAGTATTTT.

This chain uses TRBV5-1 with TRBJ2-5; D ambiguous. The CDR3 runs 15 residues. Looked up from germline, CDR1 is SGHRS and CDR2 is YFSETQ. Trimming left V 0 bases short and J 3 bases short, with 12 bases between. CDR3 loop: CASSLGPAAEETQYF. The CDR3 DNA is TGCGCCAGCAGCTTGGGGCCGGCGGCAGAAGAGACCCAGTACTTC.

The chain links TRBV2 to TRBJ2-3; TRBD1 aligns across 10 bases. In germline, CDR1 is SNHLY, CDR2 FYNNEI. Germline trimming cut 3 bases from V and 4 bases from J; bases unmatched to any gene: 10. CDR3 length: 17 amino acids. CDR3: CASSDSRTGGDADTQYF. CDR3 coding DNA: TGTGCCAGCAGTGATTCCCGGACAGGGGGTGATGCAGATACGCAGTATTTT.

The CDR3 here is CASIEPQGFSYEQYF. CDR3 coding DNA: TGTGCCAGCATCGAACCCCAGGGGTTCTCCTACGAGCAGTACTTC. The V call is TRBV28, the J call TRBJ2-7; a weak D match, TRBD1 (6 bases). The CDR3 extends over 15 amino acids. Germline values: CDR1 MDHEN, CDR2 SYDVKM. V lost 7 bases to trimming and J lost 0 bases, with 16 bases between them.